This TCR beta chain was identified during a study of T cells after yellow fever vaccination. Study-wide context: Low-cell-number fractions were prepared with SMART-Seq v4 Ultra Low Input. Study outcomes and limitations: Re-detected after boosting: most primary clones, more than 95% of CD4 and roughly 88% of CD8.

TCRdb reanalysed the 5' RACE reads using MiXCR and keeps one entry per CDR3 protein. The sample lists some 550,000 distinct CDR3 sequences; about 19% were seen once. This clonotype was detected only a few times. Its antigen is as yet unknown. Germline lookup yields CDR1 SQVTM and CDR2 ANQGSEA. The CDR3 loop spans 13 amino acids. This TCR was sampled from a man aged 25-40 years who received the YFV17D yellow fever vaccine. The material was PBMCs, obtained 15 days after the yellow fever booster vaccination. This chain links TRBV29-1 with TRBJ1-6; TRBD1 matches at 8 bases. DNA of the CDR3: TGCGCAGGAACGAGGACAGGGAATTCACCCCTCCACTTT. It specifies CAGTRTGNSPLHF.